This passage covers 11 T cell receptor beta chains from one sample sequenced in a study of read filtering for tumor transcriptome and immune sequencing. The library was built from roughly 400 ng RNA with molecular barcoded adaptors for alpha/delta and beta/gamma chains. TCRdb passed the reads through MiXCR, listing each CDR3 protein once. This sample carries 100,000 to 150,000 distinct CDR3 sequences, over 10% of them seen once, and the ten largest clones take 9.5% to 11%. The sample comprised a population of CD138-negative cells sorted from bone marrow. The origin of the receptors is a donor aged 40 or over with multiple myeloma.

This clonotype showed up many times. The chain employs TRBV5-1 and TRBJ2-7; 7 bases agree with TRBD1. V lost 5 bases, J lost 4 bases, and 9 bases stayed unmatched. The CDR3 length is 14 residues. The germline V gene encodes CDR1 SGHRS and CDR2 YFSETQ. This CDR3 reads CASRQLTGSYEQYF. The CDR3 DNA follows: TGCGCCAGCAGGCAGCTGACAGGGTCGTACGAGCAGTACTTC.

This clonotype showed up just once. This sequence joins TRBV19 and TRBJ2-3; 9 nucleotides align to TRBD2. CDR1 and CDR2 (germline): LNHDA, SQIVND (reference sequence). This CDR3 comprises 16 residues. J lost 5 bases, V lost 3 bases, and 9 bases had no gene match. CDR3 sequence reads: CASSIQASGNVDTQYF. In nucleotides, the CDR3 is TGTGCCAGTAGTATCCAGGCTAGCGGGAATGTAGATACGCAGTATTTT.

The chain is built from TRBV5-1 and TRBJ2-3, with 11 positions matching TRBD1. V shed 6 bases, J shed 1 base, and the junction held 4 bases outside the gene matches. CDR3 length: 15 residues. Germline CDR1 reads SGHRS; CDR2 reads YFSETQ. DNA of the CDR3: TGCGCCAGCAACGGACAGGGGGCGGGCACAGATACGCAGTATTTT. Encoded protein: CASNGQGAGTDTQYF.

The rearrangement uses TRBV20-1 and TRBJ2-1, with TRBD2 matching over 7 bases. The V and J ends lost 5 bases and 4 bases, in that order; junction bases with no gene match: 11. The CDR3 totals 15 residues. Germline assignment: CDR1 DFQATT and CDR2 SNEGSKA (reference sequence). The DNA for the CDR3 is TGCAGTGCTTACCCAGCAGCGGGGCGGTACAATGAGCAGTTCTTC. Amino acid sequence: CSAYPAAGRYNEQFF.

This clonotype was picked up a small number of times. The chain couples TRBV18 to TRBJ2-1, with D possibly TRBD1 on 5 matching bases. The CDR3 totals 14 residues. Trimming removed 6 bases at V and 3 bases at J, with 12 bases between. The V gene's germline CDR1 is KGHSH and CDR2 LQKENI. CDR3 DNA sequence: TGTGCCAGCTCGCCCCGACAGAACTACAATGAGCAGTTCTTC. This sequence encodes CASSPRQNYNEQFF.

This clonotype was seen repeatedly, ten times or more. The V and J genes are TRBV12-3 or TRBV12-4 and TRBJ2-7; D gene unclear. This CDR3 region has 12 residues. The V gene lost 2 bases and the J gene lost 4 bases, with 6 bases spanning the gap. CDR3 DNA sequence: TGTGCCAGCAGTTTATTCGGGTACGAGCAGTACTTC. Its protein product is CASSLFGYEQYF.

This clonotype has at least ten counts. One end of the junction is discordant with germline, which a read error may explain. The gene calls are TRBV3-1 and TRBJ2-1; 9 bases map to TRBD1. CDR3 size: 15 residues. CDR1 is LGHDT and CDR2 is YNNKEL in the germline V gene (reference sequence). The DNA of the CDR3 is TGTGCCAGCAGCCAAGCCGGGACAGGGAGGAATGACCAGTTCTTC. Its protein is CASSQAGTGRNDQFF.

The sample holds many counts of this clonotype. This CDR3 is CSARVGIGDEQYF. The DNA for the CDR3 is TGCAGTGCTAGAGTCGGGATTGGGGACGAGCAGTACTTC. The chain carries TRBV20-1 and TRBJ2-7; weak D call: TRBD2 (5 bases). Per germline, CDR1 DFQATT and CDR2 SNEGSKA (reference sequence). This CDR3 is 13 amino acids long. V was shortened by 1 base and J by 5 bases, with 12 bases between the two germline ends.

The V and J genes are TRBV6-1 and TRBJ2-1, with TRBD2 as a possible D gene (6 bases). From germline, CDR1 is MNHNS and CDR2 SASEGT. The CDR3 runs to 15 residues. V shed 4 bases and J shed 7 bases, with 17 bases lying between them. The DNA for the CDR3 is TGTGCCAGCAGTGGGATGCGGGGACGATGGAATGAGCAGTTCTTC. Translation: CASSGMRGRWNEQFF.

This clonotype appeared many times. This rearrangement joins TRBV21-1 to TRBJ1-5; TRBD1 is taken as the D call from the table, unchecked against the DNA. TRBV21-1 is a known pseudogene. The CDR3 is made up of 14 amino acids. The CDR3 here is CASSIQGSNQPQHF. In DNA form, the CDR3 reads TGTGCCAGCAGCATTCAGGGGTCCAATCAGCCCCAGCATTTT.

The rearrangement uses TRBV13 and TRBJ2-2, with 9 bases fitting TRBD2. The CDR3 is made up of 18 amino acids. The V and J ends lost 1 base and 0 bases, in that order; junction bases with no gene match: 6. Germline V gene data show CDR1 as PRHDT and CDR2 as FYEKMQ (reference sequence). The CDR3 loop is CASSLEPSGVANTGELFF. CDR3 DNA: TGTGCCAGCAGCTTAGAGCCTAGCGGGGTCGCGAACACCGGGGAGCTGTTTTTT.